The sample holds many counts of the clone carrying this T cell receptor (beta chain). Its antigen is as yet unknown. These data come from a study of T cells in Graves' hyperthyroidism and ophthalmopathy. Study details: Peripheral blood sampling occurred at initial diagnosis, before any treatment.

Blood was sampled at initial diagnosis of hyperthyroidism, prior to onset of any ophthalmopathy symptoms. RNA transcripts were the template for amplifying TCR beta CDR3 regions. Using the HTBI primer set, a first-round RT-PCR was run on the TCR CDR3. In TCRdb, the multiplex PCR reads were re-called with MiXCR into one record per CDR3 protein. The repertoire holds some 600,000 distinct CDR3 sequences, with about 15% as singletons. Findings of the study overall: Ophthalmopathy could be told apart from stable hyperthyroidism with a 13 V-J model.

Germline V gene lookup returns CDR1 MNHNS and CDR2 SASEGT. The CDR3 has 16 residues. Trimming cost V 0 bases and J 4 bases; bases outside gene matches: 7. J is TRBJ1-2 and V is TRBV6-1; TRBD1 matches 8 bases. Sequencing used blood. The clonotype comes from a woman aged 30 to 39 with Graves' hyperthyroidism that later progressed to Graves' ophthalmopathy. CDR3: CASSEAGPGGAYGYTF. The CDR3 bases are TGTGCCAGCAGTGAAGCTGGGCCAGGGGGCGCCTATGGCTACACCTTC.